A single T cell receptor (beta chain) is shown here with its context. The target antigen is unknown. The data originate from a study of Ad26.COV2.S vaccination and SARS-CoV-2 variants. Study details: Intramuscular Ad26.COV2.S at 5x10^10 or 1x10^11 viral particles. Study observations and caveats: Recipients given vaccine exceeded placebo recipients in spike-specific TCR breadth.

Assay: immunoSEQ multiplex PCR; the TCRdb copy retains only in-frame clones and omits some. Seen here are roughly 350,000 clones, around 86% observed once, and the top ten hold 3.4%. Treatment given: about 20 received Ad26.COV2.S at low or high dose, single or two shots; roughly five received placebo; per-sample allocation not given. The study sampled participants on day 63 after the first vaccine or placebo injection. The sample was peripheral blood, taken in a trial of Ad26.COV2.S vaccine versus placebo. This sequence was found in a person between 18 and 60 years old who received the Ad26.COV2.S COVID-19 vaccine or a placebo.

The CDR3 loop reads CASSLGVTGTYEQYF. Written as DNA, the CDR3 is TGTGCCAGCAGCTTGGGTGTGACAGGAACCTACGAGCAGTACTTC. The chain uses TRBV5-6 and TRBJ2-7; possibly TRBD1 for D (6 bases). This CDR3 is built from 15 residues. Deletions cut 0 bases from V and 2 bases from J, with 12 bases between. The germline V gene has CDR1 SGHDT and CDR2 YYEEEE.